This TCR beta chain is from a study of cytomegalovirus exposure and HLA in healthy donors. Findings and caveats of the study: In an earlier analysis, productive rearrangement rates for most beta V segments clustered near 87% or 30%. In a later analysis, V- and J-gene trimming of beta chains associated with a DCLRE1C missense variant, replicated independently.

Remarks on this clone: What it recognizes is unknown.

The primer mix had 60 Vbeta and 13 Jbeta primers. TCRdb's copy holds only in-frame clones and misses some; the assay was immunoSEQ multiplex PCR. The sample lists about 140,000 clones, about four fifths occurring once. The CDR3 consists of 15 residues. Germline V CDR1 and CDR2: SNHLY, FYNNEI. V was clipped by 2 bases and J by 0 bases, with 11 bases between them. This chain uses TRBV2 with TRBJ2-7, with a weak D call TRBD1 (6 bases). This TCR was sampled from a man in his forties in good health and CMV-seronegative. Material: PBMCs. CDR3 sequence (DNA): TGTGCCAGCAGTGAAACAGGGTTTAACTCCTACGAGCAGTACTTC. Its protein is CASSETGFNSYEQYF.